The sequence of this T cell receptor (beta chain) was determined in a study of T cells in Graves' hyperthyroidism and ophthalmopathy. This clonotype showed up just a few times. The antigen is not known. The TCR beta CDR3 regions underwent amplification using RNA transcripts as the source. RT-PCR in the first round (using the HTBI primer set) targeted the TCR CDR3. TCRdb independently ran MiXCR on the multiplex PCR reads; one entry per CDR3 protein. The sample carries 500,000 to 600,000 distinct CDR3 sequences, 46% recorded once. The CDR3 runs 11 residues. CDR1 and CDR2 (germline): ENHRY, SYGVKD. V was clipped by 4 bases and J by 11 bases, with 9 bases between them. Study-level points and caveats: In simple terms, a model built on 13 V-J features told ophthalmopathy apart from stable hyperthyroidism. Blood shared most expanded thyroid clonotypes above 0.001.

Uncontrolled infection, other autoimmune disease, pregnancy or lactation led to exclusion. Every diagnosis used clinical symptoms, serum thyroxine and TRAb, thyroid ultrasound and orbital computed tomography. The rearrangement joins TRBV10-3 to TRBJ1-5; no definite D call. What was sequenced was peripheral blood or thyroid tissue (not recorded which). This TCR was recovered from an adult woman with Graves' disease, either hyperthyroidism or ophthalmopathy (not recorded which). In DNA form, the CDR3 reads TGTGCCATCAGTGGGGGTGAGACCCAGCATTTT. This encodes CAISGGETQHF.